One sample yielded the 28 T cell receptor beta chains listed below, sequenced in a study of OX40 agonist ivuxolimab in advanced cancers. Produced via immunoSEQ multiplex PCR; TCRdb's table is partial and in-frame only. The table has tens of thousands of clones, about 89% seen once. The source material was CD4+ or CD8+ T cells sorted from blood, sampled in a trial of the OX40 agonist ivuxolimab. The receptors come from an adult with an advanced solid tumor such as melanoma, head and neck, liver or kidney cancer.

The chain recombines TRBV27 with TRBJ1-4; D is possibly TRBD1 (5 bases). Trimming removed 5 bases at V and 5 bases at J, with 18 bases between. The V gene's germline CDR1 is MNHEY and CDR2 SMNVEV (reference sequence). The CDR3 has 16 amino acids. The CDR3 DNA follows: TGTGCCAGCAGTGCCTATTGGACGGGGGGGAATGAAAAACTGTTTTTT. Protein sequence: CASSAYWTGGNEKLFF.

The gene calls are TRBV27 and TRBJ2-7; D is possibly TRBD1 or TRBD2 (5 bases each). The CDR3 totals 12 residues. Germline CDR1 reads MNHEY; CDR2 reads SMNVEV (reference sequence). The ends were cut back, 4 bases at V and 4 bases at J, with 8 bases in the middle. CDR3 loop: CASSSWGYEQYF. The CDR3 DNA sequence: TGTGCCAGCAGTTCTTGGGGGTACGAGCAGTACTTC.

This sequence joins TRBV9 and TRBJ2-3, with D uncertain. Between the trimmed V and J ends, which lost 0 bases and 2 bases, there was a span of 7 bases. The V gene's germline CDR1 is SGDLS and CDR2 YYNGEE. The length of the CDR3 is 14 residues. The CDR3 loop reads CASSVEGNTDTQYF. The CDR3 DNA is TGTGCCAGCAGCGTAGAGGGAAACACAGATACGCAGTATTTT.

The DNA of the CDR3 is TGTGCCAGCAGCTCTCGTCCTGAAGCTTTCTTT. Translation gives CASSSRPEAFF. The chain employs TRBV7-9 and TRBJ1-1, with no clear D. Per the germline V gene, CDR1 is SEHNR and CDR2 is FQNEAQ (reference sequence). The germline V and J ends were trimmed by 4 bases and 6 bases, with 6 bases remaining between them. This CDR3 comprises 11 residues.

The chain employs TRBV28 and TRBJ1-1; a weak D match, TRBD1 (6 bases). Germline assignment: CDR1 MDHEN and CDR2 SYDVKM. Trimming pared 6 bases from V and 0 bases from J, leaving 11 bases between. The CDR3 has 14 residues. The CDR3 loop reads CASRWQGMNTEAFF. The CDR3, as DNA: TGTGCCAGCAGGTGGCAGGGGATGAACACTGAAGCTTTCTTT. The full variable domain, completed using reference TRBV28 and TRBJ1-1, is DVKVTQSSRYLVKRTGEKVFLECVQDMDHENMFWYRQDPGLGLRLIYFSYDVKMKEKGDIPEGYSVSREKKERFSLILESASTNQTSMYLCASRWQGMNTEAFFGQGTRLTVV.

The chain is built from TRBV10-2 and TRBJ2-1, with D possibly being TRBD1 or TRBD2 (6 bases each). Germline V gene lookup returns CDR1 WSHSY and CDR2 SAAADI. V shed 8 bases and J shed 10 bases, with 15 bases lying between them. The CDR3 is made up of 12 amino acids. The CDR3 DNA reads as TGCGCCAGCGCGGAGGGGGGCCAAGAGCAGTTCTTC. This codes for CASAEGGQEQFF.

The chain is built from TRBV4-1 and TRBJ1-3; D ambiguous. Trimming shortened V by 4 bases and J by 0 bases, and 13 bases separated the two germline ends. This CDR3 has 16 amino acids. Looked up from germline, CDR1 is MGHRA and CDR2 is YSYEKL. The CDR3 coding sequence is TGCGCCAGCAGCCTAGAGGGTTCTCGCTCTGGAAACACCATATATTTT. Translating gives CASSLEGSRSGNTIYF.

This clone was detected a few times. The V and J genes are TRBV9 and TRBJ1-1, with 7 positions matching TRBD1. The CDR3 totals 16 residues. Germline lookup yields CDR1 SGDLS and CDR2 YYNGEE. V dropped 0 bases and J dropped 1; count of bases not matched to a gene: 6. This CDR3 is CASSVGRGRRNTEAFF. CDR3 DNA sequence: TGTGCCAGCAGCGTAGGAAGGGGGCGAAGGAACACTGAAGCTTTCTTT.

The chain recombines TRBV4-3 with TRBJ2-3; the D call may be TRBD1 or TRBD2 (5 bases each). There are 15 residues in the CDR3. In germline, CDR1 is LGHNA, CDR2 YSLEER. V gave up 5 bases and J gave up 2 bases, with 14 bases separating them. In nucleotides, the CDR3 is TGCGCCAGCAGCTATGGGGACCTCATCACAGATACGCAGTATTTT. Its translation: CASSYGDLITDTQYF.

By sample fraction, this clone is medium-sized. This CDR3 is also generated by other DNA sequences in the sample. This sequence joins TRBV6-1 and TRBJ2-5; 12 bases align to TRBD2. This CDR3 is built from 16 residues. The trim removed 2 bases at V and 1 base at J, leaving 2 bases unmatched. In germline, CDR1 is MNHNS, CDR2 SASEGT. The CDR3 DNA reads TGTGCCAGCAGTGAACTAGCGGGGGGGCCCCAAGAGACCCAGTACTTC. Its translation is CASSELAGGPQETQYF.

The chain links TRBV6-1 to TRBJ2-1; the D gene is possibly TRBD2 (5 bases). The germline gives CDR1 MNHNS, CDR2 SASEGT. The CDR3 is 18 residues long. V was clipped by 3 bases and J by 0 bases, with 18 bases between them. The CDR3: CASSDRGSIISSYNEQFF. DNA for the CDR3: TGTGCCAGCAGTGACAGAGGGTCTATTATCAGCTCCTACAATGAGCAGTTCTTC.

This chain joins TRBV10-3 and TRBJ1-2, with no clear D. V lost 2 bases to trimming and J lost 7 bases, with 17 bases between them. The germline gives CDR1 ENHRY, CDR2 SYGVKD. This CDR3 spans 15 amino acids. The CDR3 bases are TGTGCCATCAGTGAGCCCGGGGAGGCCTCGGTTGGCTACACCTTC. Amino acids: CAISEPGEASVGYTF.

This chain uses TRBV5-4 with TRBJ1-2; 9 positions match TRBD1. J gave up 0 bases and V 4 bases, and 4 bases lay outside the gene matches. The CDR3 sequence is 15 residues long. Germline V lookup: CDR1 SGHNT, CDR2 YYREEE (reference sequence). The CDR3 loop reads CASSGDRVANYGYTF. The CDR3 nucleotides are TGTGCCAGCAGCGGGGACAGGGTAGCTAACTATGGCTACACCTTC. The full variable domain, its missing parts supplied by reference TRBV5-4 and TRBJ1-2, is ETGVTQSPTHLIKTRGQQVTLRCSSQSGHNTVSWYQQALGQGPQFIFQYYREEENGRGNFPPRFSGLQFPNYSSELNVNALELDDSALYLCASSGDRVANYGYTFGSGTRLTVV.

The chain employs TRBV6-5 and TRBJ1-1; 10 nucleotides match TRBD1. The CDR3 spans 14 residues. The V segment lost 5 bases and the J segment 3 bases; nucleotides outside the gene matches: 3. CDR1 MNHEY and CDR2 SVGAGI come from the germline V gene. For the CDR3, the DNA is TGTGCCAGCAGTCTGGGACAGGGGCACACTGAAGCTTTCTTT. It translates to CASSLGQGHTEAFF.

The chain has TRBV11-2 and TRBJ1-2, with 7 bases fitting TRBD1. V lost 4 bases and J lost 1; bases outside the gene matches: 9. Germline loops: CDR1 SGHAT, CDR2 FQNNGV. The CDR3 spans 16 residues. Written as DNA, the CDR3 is TGTGCCAGCAGCTCCGGGACAGAATCAATTAACTATGGCTACACCTTC. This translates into CASSSGTESINYGYTF.

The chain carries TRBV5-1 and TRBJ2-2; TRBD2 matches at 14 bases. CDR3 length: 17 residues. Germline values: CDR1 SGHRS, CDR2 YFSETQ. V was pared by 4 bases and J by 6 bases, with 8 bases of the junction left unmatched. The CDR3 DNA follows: TGCGCCAGCAGCGGGGGACTAGCGGGAGTATCTGCCGGGGAGCTGTTTTTT. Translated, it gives CASSGGLAGVSAGELFF.

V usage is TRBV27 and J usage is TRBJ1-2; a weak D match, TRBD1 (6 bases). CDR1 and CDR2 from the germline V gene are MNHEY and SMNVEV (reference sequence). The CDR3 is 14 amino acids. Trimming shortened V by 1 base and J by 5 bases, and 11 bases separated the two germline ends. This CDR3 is CASSLFSGDYGYTF. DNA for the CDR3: TGTGCCAGCAGTTTATTTTCAGGGGATTATGGCTACACCTTC.

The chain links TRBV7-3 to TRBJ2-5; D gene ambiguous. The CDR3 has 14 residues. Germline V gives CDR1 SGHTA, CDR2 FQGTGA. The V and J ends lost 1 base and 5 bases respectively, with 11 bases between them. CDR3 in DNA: TGTGCCAGCAGCTTAATGGGGTTTGGGGAGACCCAGTACTTC. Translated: CASSLMGFGETQYF.

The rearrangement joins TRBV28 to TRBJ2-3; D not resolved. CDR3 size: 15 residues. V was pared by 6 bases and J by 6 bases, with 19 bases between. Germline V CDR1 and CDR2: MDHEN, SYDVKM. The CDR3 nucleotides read TGTGCCAGCAGCCAGGCAAACAGTTTTTTTGATACGCAGTATTTT. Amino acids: CASSQANSFFDTQYF.

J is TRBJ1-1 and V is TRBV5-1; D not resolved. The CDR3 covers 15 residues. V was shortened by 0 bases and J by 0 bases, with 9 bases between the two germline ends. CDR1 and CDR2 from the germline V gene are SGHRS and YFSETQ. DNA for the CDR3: TGCGCCAGCAGCTTGGTTGGGTCCGTGAACACTGAAGCTTTCTTT. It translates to CASSLVGSVNTEAFF.

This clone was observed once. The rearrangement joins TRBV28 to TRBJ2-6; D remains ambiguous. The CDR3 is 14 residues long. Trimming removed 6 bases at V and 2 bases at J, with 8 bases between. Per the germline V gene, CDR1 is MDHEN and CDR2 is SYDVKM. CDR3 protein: CASSTYTGANVLTF. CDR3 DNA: TGTGCCAGCAGCACATATACTGGGGCCAACGTCCTGACTTTC. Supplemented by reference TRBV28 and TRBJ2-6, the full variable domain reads DVKVTQSSRYLVKRTGEKVFLECVQDMDHENMFWYRQDPGLGLRLIYFSYDVKMKEKGDIPEGYSVSREKKERFSLILESASTNQTSMYLCASSTYTGANVLTFGAGSRLTVL.

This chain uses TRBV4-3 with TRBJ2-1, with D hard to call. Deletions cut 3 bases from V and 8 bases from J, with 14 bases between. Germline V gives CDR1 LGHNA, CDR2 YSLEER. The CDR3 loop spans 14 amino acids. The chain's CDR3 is CASSQAPPSDEQFF. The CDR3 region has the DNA TGCGCCAGCAGCCAGGCCCCCCCTAGTGATGAGCAGTTCTTC.

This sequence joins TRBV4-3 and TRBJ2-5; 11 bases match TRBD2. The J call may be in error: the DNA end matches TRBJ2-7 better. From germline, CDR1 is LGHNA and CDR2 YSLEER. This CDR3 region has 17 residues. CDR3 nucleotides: TGCGCCAGCAGCCAAGCCCGGACCGGGACTAGCGGCTACGAGCAGTACTTC. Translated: CASSQARTGTSGYEQYF.

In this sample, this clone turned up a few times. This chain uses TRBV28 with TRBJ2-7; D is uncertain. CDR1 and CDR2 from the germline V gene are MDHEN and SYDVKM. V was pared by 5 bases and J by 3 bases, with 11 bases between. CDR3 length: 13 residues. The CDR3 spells CASSDGRLYEQYF. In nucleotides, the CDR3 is TGTGCCAGCAGTGATGGACGGCTCTACGAGCAGTACTTC.

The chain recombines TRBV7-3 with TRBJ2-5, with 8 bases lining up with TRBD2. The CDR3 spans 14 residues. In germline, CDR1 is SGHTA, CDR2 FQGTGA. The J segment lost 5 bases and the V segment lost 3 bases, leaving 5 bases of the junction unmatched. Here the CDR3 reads CASSLNSGGETQYF. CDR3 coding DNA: TGTGCCAGCAGCTTGAACAGCGGGGGCGAGACCCAGTACTTC.

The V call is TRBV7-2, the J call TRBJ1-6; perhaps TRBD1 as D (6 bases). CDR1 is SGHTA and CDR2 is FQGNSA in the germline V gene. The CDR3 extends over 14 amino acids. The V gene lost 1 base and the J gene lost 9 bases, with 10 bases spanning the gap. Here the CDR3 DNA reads TGTGCCAGCAGCTTAGGTTTAGGGGGTTCACCCCTCCACTTT. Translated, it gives CASSLGLGGSPLHF.

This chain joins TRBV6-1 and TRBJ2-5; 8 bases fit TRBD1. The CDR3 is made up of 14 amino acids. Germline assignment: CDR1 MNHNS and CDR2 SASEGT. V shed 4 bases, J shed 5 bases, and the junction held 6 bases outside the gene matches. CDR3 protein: CASSAYTGGETQYF. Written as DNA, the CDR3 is TGTGCCAGCAGTGCCTACACAGGGGGTGAGACCCAGTACTTC.

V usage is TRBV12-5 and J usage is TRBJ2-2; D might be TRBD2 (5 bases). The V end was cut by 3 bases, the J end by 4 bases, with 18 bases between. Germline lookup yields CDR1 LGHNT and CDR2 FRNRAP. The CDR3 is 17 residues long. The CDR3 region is CASGFFPPGIGTGELFF. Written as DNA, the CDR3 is TGTGCTAGTGGTTTTTTCCCCCCCGGGATCGGCACCGGGGAGCTGTTTTTT. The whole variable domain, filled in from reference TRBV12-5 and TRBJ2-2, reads DARVTQTPRHKVTEMGQEVTMRCQPILGHNTVFWYRQTMMQGLELLAYFRNRAPLDDSGMPKDRFSAEMPDATLATLKIQPSEPRDSAVYFCASGFFPPGIGTGELFFGEGSRLTVL.